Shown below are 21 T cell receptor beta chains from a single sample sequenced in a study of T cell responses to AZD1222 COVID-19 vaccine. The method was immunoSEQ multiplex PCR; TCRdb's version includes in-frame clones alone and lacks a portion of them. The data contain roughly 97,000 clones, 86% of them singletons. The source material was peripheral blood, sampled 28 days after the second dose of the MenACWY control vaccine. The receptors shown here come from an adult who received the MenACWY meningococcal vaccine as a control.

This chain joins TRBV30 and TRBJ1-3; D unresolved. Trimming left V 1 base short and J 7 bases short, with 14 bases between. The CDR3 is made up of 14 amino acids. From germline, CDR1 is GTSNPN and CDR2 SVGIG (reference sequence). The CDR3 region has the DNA TGTGCCTGGAGTGAGGAGACGAGTGGGAACACCATATATTTT. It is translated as CAWSEETSGNTIYF. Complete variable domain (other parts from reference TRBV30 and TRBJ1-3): SQTIHQWPATLVQPVGSPLSLECTVEGTSNPNLYWYRQAAGRGLQLLFYSVGIGQISSEVPQNLSASRPQDRQFILSSKKLLLSDSGFYLCAWSEETSGNTIYFGEGSWLTVV.

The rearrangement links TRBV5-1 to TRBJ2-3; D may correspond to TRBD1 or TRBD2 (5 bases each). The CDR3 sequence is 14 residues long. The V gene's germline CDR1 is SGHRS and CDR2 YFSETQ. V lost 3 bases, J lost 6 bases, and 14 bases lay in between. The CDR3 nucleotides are TGCGCCAGCAGCTCCCCGGGACCCACTGATACGCAGTATTTT. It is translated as CASSSPGPTDTQYF.

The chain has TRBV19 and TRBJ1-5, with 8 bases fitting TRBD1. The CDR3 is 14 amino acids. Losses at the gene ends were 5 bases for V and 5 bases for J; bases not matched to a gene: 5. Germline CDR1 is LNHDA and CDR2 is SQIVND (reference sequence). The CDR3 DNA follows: TGTGCCAGTAGTGGACAGGGCCGATATCAGCCCCAGCATTTT. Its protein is CASSGQGRYQPQHF. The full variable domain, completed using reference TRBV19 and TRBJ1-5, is DGGITQSPKYLFRKEGQNVTLSCEQNLNHDAMYWYRQDPGQGLRLIYYSQIVNDFQKGDIAEGYSVSREKKESFPLTVTSAQKNPTAFYLCASSGQGRYQPQHFGDGTRLSIL.

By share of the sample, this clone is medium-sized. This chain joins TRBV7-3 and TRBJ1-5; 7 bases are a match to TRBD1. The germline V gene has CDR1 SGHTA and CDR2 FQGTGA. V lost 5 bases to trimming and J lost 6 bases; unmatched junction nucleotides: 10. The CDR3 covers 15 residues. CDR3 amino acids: CASSPQGERSQPQHF. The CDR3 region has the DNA TGTGCCAGCAGCCCCCAGGGGGAACGTAGTCAGCCCCAGCATTTT.

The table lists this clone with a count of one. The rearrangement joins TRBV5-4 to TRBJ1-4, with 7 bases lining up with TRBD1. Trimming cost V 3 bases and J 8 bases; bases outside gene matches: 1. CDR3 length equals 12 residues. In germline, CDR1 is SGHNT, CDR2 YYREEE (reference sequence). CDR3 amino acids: CASSWDSEKLFF. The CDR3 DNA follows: TGTGCCAGCAGCTGGGACAGCGAAAAACTGTTTTTT.

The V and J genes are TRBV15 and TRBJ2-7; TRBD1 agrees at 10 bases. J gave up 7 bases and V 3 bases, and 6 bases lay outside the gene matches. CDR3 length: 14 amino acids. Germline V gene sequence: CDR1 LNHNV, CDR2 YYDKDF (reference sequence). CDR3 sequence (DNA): TGTGCCACCAGCAGCGGGACAGGGGTGAGGGAGCAGTACTTC. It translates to CATSSGTGVREQYF.

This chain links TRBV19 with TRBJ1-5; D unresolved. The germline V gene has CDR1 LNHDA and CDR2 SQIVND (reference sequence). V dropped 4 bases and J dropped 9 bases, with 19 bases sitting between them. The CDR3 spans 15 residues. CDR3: CASSTSGPTLGPQHF. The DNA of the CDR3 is TGTGCCAGTAGTACTTCAGGCCCTACCCTAGGGCCCCAGCATTTT.

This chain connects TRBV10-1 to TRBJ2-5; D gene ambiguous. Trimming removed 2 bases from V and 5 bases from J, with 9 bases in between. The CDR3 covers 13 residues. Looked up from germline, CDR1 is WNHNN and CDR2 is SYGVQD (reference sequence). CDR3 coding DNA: TGCGCCAGCAGTGAGACGGGTTTGGAGACCCAGTACTTC. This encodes CASSETGLETQYF.

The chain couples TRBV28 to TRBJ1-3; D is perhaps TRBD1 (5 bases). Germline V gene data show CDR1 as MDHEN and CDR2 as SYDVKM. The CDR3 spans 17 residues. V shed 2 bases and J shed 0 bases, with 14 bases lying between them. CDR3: CASSLIGAGLSGNTIYF. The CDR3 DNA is TGTGCCAGCAGTTTAATTGGGGCAGGCCTCTCTGGAAACACCATATATTTT.

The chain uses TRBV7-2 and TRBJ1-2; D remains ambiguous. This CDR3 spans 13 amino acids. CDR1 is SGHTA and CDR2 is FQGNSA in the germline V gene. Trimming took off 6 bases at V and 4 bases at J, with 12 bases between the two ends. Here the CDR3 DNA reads TGTGCCAGCAGTGGGAAGGCGGTCTATGGCTACACCTTC. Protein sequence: CASSGKAVYGYTF.

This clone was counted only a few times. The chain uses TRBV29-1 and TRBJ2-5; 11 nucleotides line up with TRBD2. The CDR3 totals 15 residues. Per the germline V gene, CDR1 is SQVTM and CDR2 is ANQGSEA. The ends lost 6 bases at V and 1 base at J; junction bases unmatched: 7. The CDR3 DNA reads TGCAGCGTAGCCTCTAGCGGGGGGACCCAAGAGACCCAGTACTTC. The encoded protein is CSVASSGGTQETQYF.

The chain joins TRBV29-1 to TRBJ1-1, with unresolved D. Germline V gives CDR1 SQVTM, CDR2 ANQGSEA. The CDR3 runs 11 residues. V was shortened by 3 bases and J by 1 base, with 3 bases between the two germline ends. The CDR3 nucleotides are TGCAGCGTTGAGGGGAACACTGAAGCTTTCTTT. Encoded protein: CSVEGNTEAFF.

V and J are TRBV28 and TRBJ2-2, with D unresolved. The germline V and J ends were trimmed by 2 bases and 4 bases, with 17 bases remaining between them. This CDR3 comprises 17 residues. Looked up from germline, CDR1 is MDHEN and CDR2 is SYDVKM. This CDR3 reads CASSLLIRASSTGELFF. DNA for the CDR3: TGTGCCAGCAGTTTACTGATCCGGGCCTCGAGCACCGGGGAGCTGTTTTTT.

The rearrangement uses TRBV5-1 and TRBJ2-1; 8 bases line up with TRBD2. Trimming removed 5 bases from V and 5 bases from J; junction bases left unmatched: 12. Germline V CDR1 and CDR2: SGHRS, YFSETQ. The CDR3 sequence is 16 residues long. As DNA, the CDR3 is TGCGCCAGCAGACTGCTGGTGAGCGGGGGAGACAATGAGCAGTTCTTC. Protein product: CASRLLVSGGDNEQFF.

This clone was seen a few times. The CDR3 loop is CASSDFGRATNEKLFF. The CDR3 bases are TGTGCCAGCAGTGACTTCGGGAGGGCAACTAATGAAAAACTGTTTTTT. V and J are TRBV25-1 and TRBJ1-4; D unresolved. Germline V gene sequence: CDR1 MGHDK, CDR2 SYGVNS. Between the trimmed V and J ends, which lost 3 bases and 0 bases, there was a span of 11 bases. This CDR3 is 16 amino acids long.

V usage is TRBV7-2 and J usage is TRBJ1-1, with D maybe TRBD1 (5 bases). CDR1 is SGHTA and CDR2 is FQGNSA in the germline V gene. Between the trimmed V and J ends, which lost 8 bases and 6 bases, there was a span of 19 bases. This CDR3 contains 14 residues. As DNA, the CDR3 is TGTGCCAGCTCAACTCGAGGAAGGGACGCTGAAGCTTTCTTT. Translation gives CASSTRGRDAEAFF.

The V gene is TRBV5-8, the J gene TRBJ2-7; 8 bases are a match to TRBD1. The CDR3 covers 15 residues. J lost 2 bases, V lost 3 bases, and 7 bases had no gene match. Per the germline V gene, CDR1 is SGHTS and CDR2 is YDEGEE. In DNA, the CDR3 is TGTGCCAGCAGCTACCGGGACAGGAGACCCTACGAGCAGTACTTC. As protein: CASSYRDRRPYEQYF.

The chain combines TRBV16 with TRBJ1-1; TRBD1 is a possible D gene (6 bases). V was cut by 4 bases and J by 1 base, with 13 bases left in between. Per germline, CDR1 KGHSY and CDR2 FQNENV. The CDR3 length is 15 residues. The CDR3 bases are TGTGCCAGCAGCCCGAAGGGCAGGGGGAACACTGAAGCTTTCTTT. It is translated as CASSPKGRGNTEAFF.

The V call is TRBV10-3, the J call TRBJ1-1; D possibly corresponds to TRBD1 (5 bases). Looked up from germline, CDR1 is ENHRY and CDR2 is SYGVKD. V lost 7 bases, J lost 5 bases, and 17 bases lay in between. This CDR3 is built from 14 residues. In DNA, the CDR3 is TGTGCCATCAATCCGGGCCAGGGAGGGACTGAAGCTTTCTTT. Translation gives CAINPGQGGTEAFF.

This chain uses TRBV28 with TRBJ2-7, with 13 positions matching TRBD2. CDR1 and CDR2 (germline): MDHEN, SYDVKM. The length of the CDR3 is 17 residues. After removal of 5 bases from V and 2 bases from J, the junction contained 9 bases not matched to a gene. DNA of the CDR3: TGTGCCAGCAGTCCCCCCGGACTAGCGGGGGATACCTACGAGCAGTACTTC. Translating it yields CASSPPGLAGDTYEQYF.

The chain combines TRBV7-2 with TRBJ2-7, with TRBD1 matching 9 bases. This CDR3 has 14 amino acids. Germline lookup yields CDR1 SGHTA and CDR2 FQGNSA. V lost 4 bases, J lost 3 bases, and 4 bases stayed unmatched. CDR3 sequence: CASSSGTGIYEQYF. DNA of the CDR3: TGTGCCAGCAGCTCCGGGACAGGGATCTACGAGCAGTACTTC.